These 8 T cell receptor beta chains were all obtained from the same sample, sequenced in a study of cytomegalovirus exposure and HLA in healthy donors. The PCR used 60 Vbeta and 13 Jbeta primers. Using immunoSEQ multiplex PCR, the repertoire was profiled, and TCRdb retains in-frame clones only, with some absent. Here the sample spans some 120,000 clones, around four fifths being singletons. Material: PBMCs. Every receptor here comes from a human donor in good health.

This clone has a handful of counts. The chain uses TRBV29-1 and TRBJ1-5; perhaps TRBD1 as D (5 bases). CDR3 length: 12 amino acids. Germline CDR1 and CDR2: SQVTM and ANQGSEA. The V gene lost 5 bases and the J gene lost 4 bases, with 9 bases spanning the gap. The CDR3 bases are TGCAGCGTTTTACAGGAGAATCAGCCCCAGCATTTT. Amino acid sequence: CSVLQENQPQHF.

V usage is TRBV7-9 and J usage is TRBJ2-7; D remains unclear. CDR3 length: 14 amino acids. The ends were cut back, 3 bases at V and 5 bases at J, with 14 bases in the middle. The germline CDR1 and CDR2 sequences are SEHNR and FQNEAQ (reference sequence). The CDR3 loop is CASSFRNLQNEQYF. The CDR3, as DNA: TGTGCCAGCAGCTTCAGAAACCTACAGAACGAGCAGTACTTC.

The chain carries TRBV5-1 and TRBJ2-1, with D perhaps TRBD2 (6 bases). This CDR3 comprises 16 residues. V lost 0 bases and J 3 bases, leaving 13 bases between the germline ends. CDR1 SGHRS and CDR2 YFSETQ come from the germline V gene. CDR3 sequence reads: CASSLVGGERYNEQFF. The CDR3 region has the DNA TGCGCCAGCAGCTTGGTGGGCGGGGAACGCTACAATGAGCAGTTCTTC.

The gene calls are TRBV6-1 and TRBJ1-5; D possibly corresponds to TRBD1 (6 bases). Germline CDR1 is MNHNS and CDR2 is SASEGT. V gave up 8 bases and J gave up 3 bases, with 17 bases separating them. This CDR3 region has 15 residues. DNA of the CDR3: TGTGCCAGCGCAGGGCGAGGGGGAAACAATCAGCCCCAGCATTTT. This sequence encodes CASAGRGGNNQPQHF.

This sequence joins TRBV5-1 and TRBJ1-4; D may be TRBD1 (5 bases). Germline V CDR1 and CDR2: SGHRS, YFSETQ. The CDR3 loop spans 13 amino acids. V gave up 0 bases and J gave up 12 bases, with 12 bases separating them. The CDR3 bases are TGCGCCAGCAGCTTGGTTGTGGGGCGAGAACTGTTTTTT. Amino acid sequence: CASSLVVGRELFF.

The genes are TRBV5-8 and TRBJ2-7, with 7 bases fitting TRBD1. V shed 4 bases, J shed 3 bases, and the junction held 10 bases outside the gene matches. Germline V gene data show CDR1 as SGHTS and CDR2 as YDEGEE. The CDR3 is 15 amino acids. The CDR3 coding sequence is TGTGCCAGCAGCCACACAGGGGCGATGGGCTACGAGCAGTACTTC. It translates to CASSHTGAMGYEQYF.

About this clone itself: At one of its ends the junction is not consistent with the germline gene, which may arise from a read error. The same CDR3 is also encoded by other DNA sequences in this sample. The V call is TRBV27, the J call TRBJ1-4, with a tentative D call TRBD1 (5 bases). The CDR3 covers 14 residues. Germline CDR1 MNHEY, CDR2 SMNVEV (reference sequence). The CDR3 nucleotides are TGTGCCAGCAGTTTTTCAGGGTCTGATGAAAAGCTGTTTTTT. Encoded protein: CASSFSGSDEKLFF.

The chain is built from TRBV5-6 and TRBJ1-5; the match to TRBD1 covers 10 bases. Losses at the gene ends were 4 bases for V and 3 bases for J; bases not matched to a gene: 7. There are 16 residues in the CDR3. CDR1 SGHDT and CDR2 YYEEEE come from the germline V gene. CDR3 sequence reads: CASSTGTGVINQPQHF. As DNA, the CDR3 is TGTGCCAGCAGCACCGGGACAGGGGTTATCAATCAGCCCCAGCATTTT.